The subject of this entry is one TCR beta chain. This clone came up a few times. Its antigen is still unknown. No base qualities exist here, and no much larger clone lies one base off it. Trimming removed 4 bases from V and 3 bases from J; the gene matches leave 11 bases unexplained. CDR1 and CDR2 are drawn from the germline V gene: SGHDN, FVKESK. The CDR3 sequence holds 18 residues, the cysteine and phenylalanine included. Here the CDR3 DNA is all that survives: 54 bases in frame from base 1. The data are from a study of CD8+ T cells in alopecia areata (dated by TCRdb to the late 2010s). Background on the whole study: The treated patients took part in an open-label pilot trial in which moderate-to-severe alopecia areata was treated with oral tofacitinib at 5 to 10 mg twice daily. TCRbeta CDR3 regions were amplified by immunoSEQ multiplex PCR using 35 Vbeta forward and 13 Jbeta reverse primers. Disease severity in treated patients was measured with the SALT score, which quantifies the percentage of affected scalp surface area. Human TCRbeta sequencing covered scalp tissue and sorted CD4+ and CD8+ peripheral blood T cells from patchy and totalis/universalis alopecia areata patients and healthy controls. Tofacitinib was given for 6 to 18 months, followed by 6 months of follow-up off drug to assess delayed response and recurrence. Scalp clonality was compared among normal scalp (n=4), patchy alopecia areata scalp (n=8), and alopecia totalis/universalis scalp (n=8). To study T cell clonal expansion in alopecia areata, the researchers applied high-throughput TCRbeta sequencing to both the C3H/HeJ mouse model and human patients. RNA was obtained with the PAXgene miRNA kit for fixed scalp, the miRNeasy kit for PBMCs, and the RNeasy kit for mouse skin. Biopsies were taken from tofacitinib-treated patients at baseline and at 4 and 24 weeks of treatment, and a later scalp biopsy was taken in several of the tofacitinib-treated patients. On the study overall, not on this receptor specifically: Scalp TCR repertoire analysis is complicated because resident alphabeta T cells in normal human skin are also sequenced, whereas mouse skin is dominated by gammadelta T cells. Tofacitinib significantly lowered scalp clonality and the number of expanded CD8+ clones among the top 100 scalp clones. Compared with mice, TCR sequences shared between patients were less clear, possibly partly because of HLA diversity across the patient population. During tofacitinib treatment, many expanded lesional clones remained in scalp and blood, and this persistence may partly explain relapse after treatment is stopped. Because the treated cohort was small and included a single nonresponder, larger studies are needed to assess links between baseline CD8+ expansion and response. Compared with normal scalp, lesional scalp, particularly in alopecia totalis/universalis, had higher clonality and more expanded CD8+ clones, which suggests antigenic drive.

Library construction relied on the immunoSEQ multiplex PCR assay. RNA was extracted from all samples and reverse transcribed into cDNA as template for TCR sequencing. SuperScript III was used to make first-strand cDNA, primed with a 2:1 mix of oligo-dT and random hexamers. A synthetic immune receptor repertoire was used to measure amplification bias, and any remaining bias was corrected computationally. The authors' pipeline ran thus. Raw reads were preprocessed for error removal, and CDR3 was defined according to IMGT conventions as running from the conserved cysteine to phenylalanine. Clonality was computed by normalizing Shannon entropy by log2 of the number of productive unique TCRs and subtracting the result from 1. Whether scalp clones were CD4 or CD8 was inferred by matching scalp TCRbeta sequences against CD4 and CD8 repertoires sorted from blood. This is the immuneACCESS table as TCRdb keeps it, with only in-frame sequences that have V and J called. A part of the clones is gone; compared with another copy, unresolved V genes explain less than half, and the rest is unexplained. For V, J and clone size, that table is used; D and trimming come from the DNA. The sample records about 190,000 clones, approximately 60% of which are singletons. In total, the top ten clones hold approximately 0.7% of the sample.

Sample time point, as interpreted from the label and publication: about 4 weeks on oral tofacitinib. The treatment or condition label of this sample denotes: oral pan-JAK inhibitor, 5-10 mg twice daily. Lesional scalp punch biopsies and peripheral blood were collected from alopecia areata patients. PBMCs were isolated by density centrifugation and stained for CD3, CD4 and CD8, after which CD4+ and CD8+ T cells were sorted on a FACSAria. The specimen was CD4+ T cells sorted from blood, collected at week 4, from a patient treated with tofacitinib. This TCR derives from a human donor with alopecia areata. The V and J genes are TRBV14 and TRBJ2-7, and 14 junction bases match TRBD2. The CDR3 has the sequence CASSPTRRTSGRFYEQYF. The DNA is TGTGCCAGCAGCCCAACCCGCAGGACTAGCGGGAGGTTCTACGAGCAGTACTTC.